This entry describes one T cell receptor (beta chain). V dropped 5 bases and J dropped 0; count of bases not matched to a gene: 0. The CDR3 contains 13 residues. CDR1 and CDR2 (germline): SGDLS, YYNGEE. Using immunoSEQ multiplex PCR, the repertoire was profiled, and TCRdb retains in-frame clones only, with some absent. The data show fewer than 250,000 clones, about 87% seen once. The sample is drawn from a study of blood T cell repertoires in COVID-19. The chain uses TRBV9 and TRBJ1-1; 8 bases align to TRBD1. Sequences were obtained from peripheral blood. This clonotype was obtained from a man in his 70s with acute or convalescent COVID-19. The CDR3 DNA reads as TGTGCCAGCAGACAGGGGGTGAACACTGAAGCTTTCTTT. This codes for CASRQGVNTEAFF.